This passage covers 2 T cell receptor beta chains from one sample sequenced in a study of shared clonotypes between healthy human individuals. Sequencing used immunoSEQ multiplex PCR; TCRdb keeps in-frame clones, though not all of them. The sample lists 2 million to 2.5 million clones, approximately 95% occurring once. Material for sequencing was naive CD4+ T cells sorted from blood. Subset here: CD45RA+ positively selected. These receptors all come from a man younger than 35 in good health.

As to this clone: Distinct nucleotide sequences in the sample also encode this CDR3. The rearrangement joins TRBV18 to TRBJ1-2; D remains unclear. This CDR3 contains 12 residues. Germline lookup yields CDR1 KGHSH and CDR2 LQKENI. V was cut by 6 bases and J by 3 bases, with 8 bases left in between. Written as DNA, the CDR3 is TGTGCCAGCTCTCCGCAGGACTATGGCTACACCTTC. Encoded protein: CASSPQDYGYTF.

Remarks on this clone: One junction end does not reproduce the germline sequence, and a read error may be involved. Other DNA sequences of this sample code for an identical CDR3. The rearrangement uses TRBV6-5 and TRBJ2-1, with 14 positions matching TRBD2. In germline, CDR1 is MNHEY, CDR2 SVGAGI. The CDR3 loop spans 16 amino acids. CDR3 loop: CASSYSRTSGRNEQFF. The CDR3 DNA reads as TGTGCCAGCAGCTACTCAAGGACTAGCGGGAGGAATGAGCAGTTCTTC.